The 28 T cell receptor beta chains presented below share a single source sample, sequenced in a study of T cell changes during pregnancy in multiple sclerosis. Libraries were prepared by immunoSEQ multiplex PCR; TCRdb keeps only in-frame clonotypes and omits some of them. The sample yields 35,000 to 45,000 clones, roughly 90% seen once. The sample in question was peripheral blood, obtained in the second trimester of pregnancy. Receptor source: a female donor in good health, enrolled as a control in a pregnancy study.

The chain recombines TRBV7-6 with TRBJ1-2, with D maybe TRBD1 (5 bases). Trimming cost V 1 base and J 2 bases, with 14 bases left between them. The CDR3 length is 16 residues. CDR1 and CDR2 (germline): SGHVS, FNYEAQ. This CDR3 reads CASSLVFGGGNYGYTF. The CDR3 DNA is TGTGCCAGCAGCTTAGTCTTTGGGGGGGGGAACTATGGCTACACCTTC.

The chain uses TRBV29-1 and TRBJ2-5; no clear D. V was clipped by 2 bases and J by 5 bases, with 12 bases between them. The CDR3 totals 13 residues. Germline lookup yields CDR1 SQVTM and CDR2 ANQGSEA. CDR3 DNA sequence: TGCAGCGTTGAACGGTTCGCAACGGAGACCCAGTACTTC. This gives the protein CSVERFATETQYF.

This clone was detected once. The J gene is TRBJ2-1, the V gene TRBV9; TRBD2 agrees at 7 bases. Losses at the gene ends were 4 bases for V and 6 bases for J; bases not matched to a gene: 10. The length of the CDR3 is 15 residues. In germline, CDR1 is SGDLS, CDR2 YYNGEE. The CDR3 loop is CASSPRAGVVNEQFF. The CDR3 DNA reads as TGTGCCAGCAGCCCCCGGGCGGGAGTAGTCAATGAGCAGTTCTTC. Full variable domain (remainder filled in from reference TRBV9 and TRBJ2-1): DSGVTQTPKHLITATGQRVTLRCSPRSGDLSVYWYQQSLDQGLQFLIQYYNGEERAKGNILERFSAQQFPDLHSELNLSSLELGDSALYFCASSPRAGVVNEQFFGPGTRLTVL.

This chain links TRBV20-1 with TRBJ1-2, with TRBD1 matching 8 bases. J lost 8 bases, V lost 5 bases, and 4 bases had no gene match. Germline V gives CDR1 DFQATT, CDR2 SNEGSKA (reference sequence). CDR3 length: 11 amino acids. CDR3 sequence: CSADRQGGYTF. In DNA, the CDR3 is TGCAGTGCTGACCGACAGGGGGGCTACACCTTC.

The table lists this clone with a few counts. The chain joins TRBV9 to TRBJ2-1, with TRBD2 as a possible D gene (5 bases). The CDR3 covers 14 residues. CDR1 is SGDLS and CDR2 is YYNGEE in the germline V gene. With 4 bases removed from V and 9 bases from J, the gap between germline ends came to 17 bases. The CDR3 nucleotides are TGTGCCAGCAGCTCCTCCGGGGTCTCCACTGAGCAGTTCTTC. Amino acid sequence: CASSSSGVSTEQFF.

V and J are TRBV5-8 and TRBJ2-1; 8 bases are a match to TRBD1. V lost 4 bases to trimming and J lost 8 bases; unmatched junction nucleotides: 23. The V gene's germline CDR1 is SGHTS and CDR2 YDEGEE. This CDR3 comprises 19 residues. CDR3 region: CASSRLLQGAWAKVDEQFF. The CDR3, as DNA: TGTGCCAGCAGCCGGCTGCTGCAGGGGGCTTGGGCGAAAGTGGATGAGCAGTTCTTC.

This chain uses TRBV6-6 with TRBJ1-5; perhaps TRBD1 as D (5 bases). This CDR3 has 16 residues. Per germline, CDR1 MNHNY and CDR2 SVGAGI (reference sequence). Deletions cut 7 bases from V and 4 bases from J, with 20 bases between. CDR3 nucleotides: TGTGCCAGCACTGACAGCGGGCCAGCGGGAAATCAGCCCCAGCATTTT. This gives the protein CASTDSGPAGNQPQHF.

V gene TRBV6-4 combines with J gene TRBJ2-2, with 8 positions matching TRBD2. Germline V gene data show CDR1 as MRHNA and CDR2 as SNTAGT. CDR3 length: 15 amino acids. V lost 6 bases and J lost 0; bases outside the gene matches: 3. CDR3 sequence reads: CASRKLAANTGELFF. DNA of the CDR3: TGTGCCAGCAGAAAACTAGCGGCGAACACCGGGGAGCTGTTTTTT.

CDR3 in amino acids: CSVASGLRLGDTQYF. The CDR3, as DNA: TGCAGCGTTGCTTCGGGACTCAGATTGGGGGATACGCAGTATTTT. The chain employs TRBV29-1 and TRBJ2-3; D is perhaps TRBD2 (6 bases). The germline V gene has CDR1 SQVTM and CDR2 ANQGSEA. Trimming shortened V by 4 bases and J by 6 bases, and 20 bases separated the two germline ends. The CDR3 has 15 amino acids.

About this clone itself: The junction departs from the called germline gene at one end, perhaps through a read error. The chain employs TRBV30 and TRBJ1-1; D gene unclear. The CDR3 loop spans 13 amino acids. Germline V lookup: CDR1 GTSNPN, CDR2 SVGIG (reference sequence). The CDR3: CAWSARGNAEAFF. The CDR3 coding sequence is TGTGCCTGGAGCGCCCGCGGGAACGCTGAAGCTTTCTTT.

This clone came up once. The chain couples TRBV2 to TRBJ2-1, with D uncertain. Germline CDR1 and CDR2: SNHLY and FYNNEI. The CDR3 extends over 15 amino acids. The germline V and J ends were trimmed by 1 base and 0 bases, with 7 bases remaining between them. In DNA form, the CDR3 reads TGTGCCAGCAGTGAAGACAGTACCTCCTACAATGAGCAGTTCTTC. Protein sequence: CASSEDSTSYNEQFF.

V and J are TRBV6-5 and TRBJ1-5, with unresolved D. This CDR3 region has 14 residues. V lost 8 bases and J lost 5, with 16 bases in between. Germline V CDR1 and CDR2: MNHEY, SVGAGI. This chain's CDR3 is CASSASRSDQPQHF. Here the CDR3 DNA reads TGTGCCAGCTCTGCCTCGCGGTCCGATCAGCCCCAGCATTTT.

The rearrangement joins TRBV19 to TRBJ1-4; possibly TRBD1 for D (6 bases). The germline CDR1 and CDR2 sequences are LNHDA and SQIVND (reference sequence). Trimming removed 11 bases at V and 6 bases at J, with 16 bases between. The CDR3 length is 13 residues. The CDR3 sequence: CASEDSGDEKLFF. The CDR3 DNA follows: TGTGCCTCAGAGGACAGCGGGGATGAAAAACTGTTTTTT.

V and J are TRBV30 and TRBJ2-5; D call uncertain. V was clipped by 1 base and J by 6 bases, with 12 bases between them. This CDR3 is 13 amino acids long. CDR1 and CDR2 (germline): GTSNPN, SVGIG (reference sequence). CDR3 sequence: CAWSAFDWKTQYF. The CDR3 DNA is TGTGCCTGGAGTGCCTTCGACTGGAAGACCCAGTACTTC.

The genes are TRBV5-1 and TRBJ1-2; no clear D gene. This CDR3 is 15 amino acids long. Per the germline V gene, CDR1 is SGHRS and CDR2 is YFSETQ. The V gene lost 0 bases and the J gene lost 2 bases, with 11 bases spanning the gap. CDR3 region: CASSLVVGSNYGYTF. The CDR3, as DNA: TGCGCCAGCAGCTTGGTGGTCGGGAGCAACTATGGCTACACCTTC.

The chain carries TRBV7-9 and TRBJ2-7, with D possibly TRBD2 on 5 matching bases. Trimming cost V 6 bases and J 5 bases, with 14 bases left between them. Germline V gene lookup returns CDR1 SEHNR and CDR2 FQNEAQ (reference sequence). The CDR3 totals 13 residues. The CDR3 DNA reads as TGTGCCAGCAGTGGGAGCTTCCCCCACGAGCAGTACTTC. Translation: CASSGSFPHEQYF.

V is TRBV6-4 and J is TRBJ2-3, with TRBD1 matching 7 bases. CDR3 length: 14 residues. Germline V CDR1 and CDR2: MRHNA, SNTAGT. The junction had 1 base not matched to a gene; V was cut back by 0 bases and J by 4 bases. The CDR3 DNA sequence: TGTGCCAGCAGTGACTCGCAGGGGGCAGATACGCAGTATTTT. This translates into CASSDSQGADTQYF.

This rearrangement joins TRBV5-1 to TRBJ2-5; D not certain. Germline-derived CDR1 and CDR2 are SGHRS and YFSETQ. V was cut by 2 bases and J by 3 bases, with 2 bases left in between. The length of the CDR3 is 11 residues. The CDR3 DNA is TGCGCCAGCAGCTTTAAAGAGACCCAGTACTTC. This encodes CASSFKETQYF.

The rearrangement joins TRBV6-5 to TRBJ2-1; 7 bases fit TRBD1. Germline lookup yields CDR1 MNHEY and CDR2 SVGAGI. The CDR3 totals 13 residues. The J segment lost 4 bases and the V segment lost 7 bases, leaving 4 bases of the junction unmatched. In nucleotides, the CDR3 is TGTGCCAGCACCCGGGGACAGTACAATGAGCAGTTCTTC. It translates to CASTRGQYNEQFF.

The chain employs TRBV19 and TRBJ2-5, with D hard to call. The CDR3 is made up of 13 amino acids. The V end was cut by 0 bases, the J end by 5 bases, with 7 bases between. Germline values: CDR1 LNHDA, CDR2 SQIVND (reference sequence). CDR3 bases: TGTGCCAGTAGTATAGATTTCGAGGAGACCCAGTACTTC. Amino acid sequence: CASSIDFEETQYF.

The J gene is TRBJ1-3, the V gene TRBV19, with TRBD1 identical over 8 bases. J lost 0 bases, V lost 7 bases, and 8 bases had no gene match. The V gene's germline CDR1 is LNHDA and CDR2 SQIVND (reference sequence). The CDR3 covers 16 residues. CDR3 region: CASIITGGLSGNTIYF. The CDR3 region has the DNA TGTGCCAGTATTATCACAGGGGGTCTCTCTGGAAACACCATATATTTT.

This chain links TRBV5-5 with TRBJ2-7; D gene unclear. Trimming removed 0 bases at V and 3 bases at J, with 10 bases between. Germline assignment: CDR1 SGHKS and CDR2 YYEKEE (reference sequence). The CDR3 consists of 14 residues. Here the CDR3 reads CASSLGAPDYEQYF. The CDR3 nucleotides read TGTGCCAGCAGCTTGGGGGCGCCAGACTACGAGCAGTACTTC.

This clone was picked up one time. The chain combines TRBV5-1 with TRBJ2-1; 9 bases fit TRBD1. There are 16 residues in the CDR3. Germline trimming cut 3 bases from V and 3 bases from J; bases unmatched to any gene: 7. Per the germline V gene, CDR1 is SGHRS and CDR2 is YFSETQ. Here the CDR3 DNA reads TGCGCCAGCAGCTCATCGGGGGACAGGGTCTACAATGAGCAGTTCTTC. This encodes CASSSSGDRVYNEQFF.

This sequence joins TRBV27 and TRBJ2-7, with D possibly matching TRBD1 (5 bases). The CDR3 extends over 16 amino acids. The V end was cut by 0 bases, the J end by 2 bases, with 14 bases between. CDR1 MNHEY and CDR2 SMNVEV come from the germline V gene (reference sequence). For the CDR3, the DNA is TGTGCCAGCAGTTTATCCCCCCCAGGGTATCCCTACGAGCAGTACTTC. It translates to CASSLSPPGYPYEQYF.

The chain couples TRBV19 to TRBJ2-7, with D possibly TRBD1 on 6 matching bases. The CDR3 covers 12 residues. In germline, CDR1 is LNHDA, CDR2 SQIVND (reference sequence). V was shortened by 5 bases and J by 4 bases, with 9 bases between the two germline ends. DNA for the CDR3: TGTGCCAGTAGTCCAGGGGTGTACGAGCAGTACTTC. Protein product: CASSPGVYEQYF.

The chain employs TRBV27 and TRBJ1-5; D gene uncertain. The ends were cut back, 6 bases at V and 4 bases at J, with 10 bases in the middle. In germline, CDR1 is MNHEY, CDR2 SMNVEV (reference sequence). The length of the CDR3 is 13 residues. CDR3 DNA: TGTGCCAGCAGAGCGAGCTTTAATCAGCCCCAGCATTTT. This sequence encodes CASRASFNQPQHF.

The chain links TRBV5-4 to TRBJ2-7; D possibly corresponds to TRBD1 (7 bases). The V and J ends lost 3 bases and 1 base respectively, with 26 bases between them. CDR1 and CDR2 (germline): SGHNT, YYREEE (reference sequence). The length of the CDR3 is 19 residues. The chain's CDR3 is CASSSFRDGQEGLSYEQYF. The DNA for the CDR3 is TGTGCCAGCAGCTCGTTCCGGGACGGACAGGAGGGCCTATCCTACGAGCAGTACTTC.

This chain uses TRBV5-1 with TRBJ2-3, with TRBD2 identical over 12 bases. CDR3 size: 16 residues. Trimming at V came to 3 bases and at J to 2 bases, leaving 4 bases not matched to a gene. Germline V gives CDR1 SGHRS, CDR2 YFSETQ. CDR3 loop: CASSSGLAGYTDTQYF. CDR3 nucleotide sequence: TGCGCCAGCAGCTCCGGACTAGCGGGGTACACAGATACGCAGTATTTT.